One sample yielded the 26 T cell receptor beta chains listed below, sequenced in a study of T cell changes during pregnancy in multiple sclerosis (dated by TCRdb to between 2018 and 2021). Library generation was performed with the immunoSEQ multiplex PCR assay. TCRdb re-hosts the immuneACCESS table, in-frame sequences only. Its copies lack some clones; in the studies checked, an unresolved V gene accounts for under half of them, and the cause for the rest is not known. This sample comprises tens of thousands of clones, about 88% of them detected only once. The ten largest clones add up to more than 2.5% of the sample. The specimen was peripheral blood, collected in the first trimester of pregnancy. All receptors come from a female donor in good health, enrolled as a control in a pregnancy study.

V and J are TRBV15 and TRBJ2-5; 12 bases match TRBD2. The germline CDR1 and CDR2 sequences are LNHNV and YYDKDF (reference sequence). V gave up 0 bases and J gave up 2 bases; unmatched junction bases: 7. The CDR3 is 18 amino acids. The CDR3 DNA reads TGTGCCACCAGCAGAGATTGGTCACTAGCGGGGGGTCAAGAGACCCAGTACTTC. Protein: CATSRDWSLAGGQETQYF.

The rearrangement links TRBV2 to TRBJ1-5; no definite D call. The V end lost 4 bases, the J end lost 4 bases, and 8 bases lay between the germline ends. CDR1 SNHLY and CDR2 FYNNEI come from the germline V gene. This CDR3 has 13 amino acids. In DNA, the CDR3 is TGTGCCAGCAGTGTATCGGGGAATCAGCCCCAGCATTTT. Protein sequence: CASSVSGNQPQHF.

This rearrangement joins TRBV7-9 to TRBJ1-5, with D tentatively TRBD1 (6 bases). Trimming left V 5 bases short and J 4 bases short, with 12 bases between. The germline gives CDR1 SEHNR, CDR2 FQNEAQ (reference sequence). The length of the CDR3 is 14 residues. CDR3 loop: CASSQGTRNQPQHF. DNA for the CDR3: TGTGCCAGCAGCCAGGGGACAAGGAATCAGCCCCAGCATTTT.

This rearrangement joins TRBV4-3 to TRBJ1-1, with a weak D call TRBD1 (6 bases). Germline assignment: CDR1 LGHNA and CDR2 YSLEER. V lost 3 bases to trimming and J lost 4 bases, with 12 bases between them. This CDR3 region has 14 residues. CDR3 residues: CASSHRRGGTEAFF. As DNA, the CDR3 is TGCGCCAGCAGCCACCGCAGAGGGGGCACTGAAGCTTTCTTT.

The chain uses TRBV2 and TRBJ2-2; 9 nucleotides line up with TRBD2. V trimming: 2 bases; J trimming: 7 bases; junction bases outside the gene matches: 5. Germline V CDR1 and CDR2: SNHLY, FYNNEI. This CDR3 spans 15 amino acids. The CDR3 nucleotides read TGTGCCAGCAGTGAATTTAGCGGGAGTGGCGGGGAGCTGTTTTTT. This codes for CASSEFSGSGGELFF. The variable domain in full, completed from reference TRBV2 and TRBJ2-2, reads EPEVTQTPSHQVTQMGQEVILRCVPISNHLYFYWYRQILGQKVEFLVSFYNNEISEKSEIFDDQFSVERPDGSNFTLKIRSTKLEDSAMYFCASSEFSGSGGELFFGEGSRLTVL.

The CDR3 is CASSPTRGGSVWPQHF. The CDR3, as DNA: TGTGCCAGCAGCCCAACCCGGGGAGGCTCTGTATGGCCCCAGCATTTT. The chain employs TRBV7-2 and TRBJ1-5; D remains ambiguous. Trimming shortened V by 5 bases and J by 9 bases, and 23 bases separated the two germline ends. This CDR3 has 16 residues. Germline CDR1 and CDR2: SGHTA and FQGNSA.

The V call is TRBV6-4, the J call TRBJ1-5; D might be TRBD1 (5 bases). Germline CDR1 MRHNA, CDR2 SNTAGT. The V and J ends lost 7 bases and 6 bases respectively, with 19 bases between them. The CDR3 runs 15 residues. CDR3 loop: CASTGFAGKSQPQHF. In DNA, the CDR3 is TGTGCCAGCACCGGGTTCGCAGGGAAGAGTCAGCCCCAGCATTTT.

This chain's CDR3 is CASSPGGRAEWETQYF. The CDR3 DNA is TGTGCCAGCAGTCCCGGCGGGAGAGCGGAGTGGGAGACCCAGTACTTC. The chain is built from TRBV7-8 and TRBJ2-5, with 7 nucleotides matching TRBD2. Losses at the gene ends were 6 bases for V and 5 bases for J; bases not matched to a gene: 15. CDR3 length equals 16 residues. Germline CDR1 reads SGHVS; CDR2 reads FQNEAQ.

The chain links TRBV29-1 to TRBJ2-1; TRBD2 agrees at 14 bases. Germline V gene data show CDR1 as SQVTM and CDR2 as ANQGSEA. The ends lost 6 bases at V and 0 bases at J; junction bases unmatched: 7. CDR3 length: 17 amino acids. The CDR3 sequence: CSVTGTSGGSSYNEQFF. For the CDR3, the DNA is TGCAGCGTAACCGGGACTAGCGGGGGAAGCTCCTACAATGAGCAGTTCTTC.

The J gene is TRBJ1-5, the V gene TRBV7-8; no clear D gene. The germline CDR1 and CDR2 sequences are SGHVS and FQNEAQ. This CDR3 contains 16 residues. V was cut by 0 bases and J by 7 bases, with 16 bases left in between. The CDR3 nucleotides are TGTGCCAGCAGCTTAGCGGATTTTGAGGGCGGGCAGCCCCAGCATTTT. This gives the protein CASSLADFEGGQPQHF.

The gene calls are TRBV20-1 and TRBJ1-2; no clear D. CDR1 DFQATT and CDR2 SNEGSKA come from the germline V gene (reference sequence). This CDR3 region has 10 residues. Trimming removed 3 bases from V and 5 bases from J, with 4 bases in between. CDR3 in DNA: TGCAGTGCTAGTGCGTATGGCTACACCTTC. Translating gives CSASAYGYTF.

The chain employs TRBV7-2 and TRBJ1-6, with TRBD1 identical over 7 bases. The CDR3 is 13 residues long. V lost 5 bases to trimming and J lost 10 bases; unmatched junction nucleotides: 5. From germline, CDR1 is SGHTA and CDR2 FQGNSA. CDR3 bases: TGTGCCAGCAGCAGACAGGGATACTCACCCCTCCACTTT. This codes for CASSRQGYSPLHF.

V is TRBV6-5 and J is TRBJ2-3, with 8 bases that match TRBD2. CDR1 and CDR2 (germline): MNHEY, SVGAGI. The V segment lost 4 bases and the J segment 7 bases; nucleotides outside the gene matches: 4. The CDR3 runs 13 residues. The CDR3 DNA follows: TGTGCCAGCAGTTCCGGGACTAGGAATACGCAGTATTTT. Translated, it gives CASSSGTRNTQYF.

The chain joins TRBV27 to TRBJ2-1; no firm D call. V lost 2 bases and J 0 bases, leaving 8 bases between the germline ends. The CDR3 loop spans 15 amino acids. Germline assignment: CDR1 MNHEY and CDR2 SMNVEV (reference sequence). Here the CDR3 DNA reads TGTGCCAGCAGTTTAAGACGGAGCTCCTACAATGAGCAGTTCTTC. It is translated as CASSLRRSSYNEQFF.

The V gene is TRBV7-3, the J gene TRBJ2-3; TRBD2 might be the D (5 bases). Germline V lookup: CDR1 SGHTA, CDR2 FQGTGA. The CDR3 extends over 16 amino acids. Deletions cut 0 bases from V and 2 bases from J, with 12 bases between. The CDR3 DNA reads as TGTGCCAGCAGCTTAACATCCGGGAAGGACACAGATACGCAGTATTTT. Protein sequence: CASSLTSGKDTDTQYF.

This clone was counted once. The chain recombines TRBV5-1 with TRBJ1-1; 10 bases agree with TRBD1. V trimming: 4 bases; J trimming: 0 bases; junction bases outside the gene matches: 6. The length of the CDR3 is 16 residues. The germline V gene encodes CDR1 SGHRS and CDR2 YFSETQ. The CDR3 coding sequence is TGCGCCAGCAGCCCCGACAGGGGGCCCATGAACACTGAAGCTTTCTTT. Translating gives CASSPDRGPMNTEAFF.

Here the CDR3 DNA reads TGTGCCAGCAGCTCCGGGACAGGGGGGCGCGAGACCCAGTACTTC. It translates to CASSSGTGGRETQYF. The V gene is TRBV9, the J gene TRBJ2-5; 11 bases map to TRBD1. From germline, CDR1 is SGDLS and CDR2 YYNGEE. This CDR3 region has 15 residues. With V trimmed by 4 bases and J by 5 bases, 7 bases remained unmatched.

The chain combines TRBV6-6 with TRBJ1-6, with a possible D match to TRBD1 (5 bases). CDR3 length: 14 amino acids. V lost 1 base and J lost 7, with 8 bases in between. Germline V gives CDR1 MNHNY, CDR2 SVGAGI (reference sequence). The CDR3 bases are TGTGCCAGCAGTTACTACGGGGGGAATTCACCCCTCCACTTT. This encodes CASSYYGGNSPLHF.

The chain combines TRBV7-2 with TRBJ1-1; 9 bases are a match to TRBD1. Per germline, CDR1 SGHTA and CDR2 FQGNSA. After removal of 1 base from V and 6 bases from J, the junction contained 6 bases not matched to a gene. The CDR3 sequence is 15 residues long. DNA for the CDR3: TGTGCCAGCAGCTTAGGTGGGACAGGGATCGCTGAAGCTTTCTTT. Translating it yields CASSLGGTGIAEAFF.

The chain has TRBV9 and TRBJ1-2; D perhaps matches TRBD1 (5 bases). The CDR3 sequence is 15 residues long. CDR1 and CDR2 (germline): SGDLS, YYNGEE. Trimming shortened V by 0 bases and J by 7 bases, and 16 bases separated the two germline ends. The CDR3 protein is CASSVAAGEAGGYTF. The CDR3 DNA sequence: TGTGCCAGCAGCGTAGCGGCGGGGGAAGCTGGTGGCTACACCTTC.

This rearrangement joins TRBV5-4 to TRBJ2-7, with TRBD2 as a possible D gene (6 bases). This CDR3 has 12 amino acids. The germline V and J ends were trimmed by 7 bases and 0 bases, with 8 bases remaining between them. Per the germline V gene, CDR1 is SGHNT and CDR2 is YYREEE (reference sequence). The CDR3 loop is CASGGSSYEQYF. In DNA form, the CDR3 reads TGTGCCAGCGGGGGGAGCTCCTACGAGCAGTACTTC.

This clone is a singleton in its sample. The chain recombines TRBV19 with TRBJ2-7, with TRBD1 as a possible D gene (5 bases). CDR3 length: 14 residues. CDR1 LNHDA and CDR2 SQIVND come from the germline V gene (reference sequence). V lost 4 bases, J lost 2 bases, and 12 bases lay in between. In nucleotides, the CDR3 is TGTGCCAGTAGTAACGGCAGGGTGGCCTACGAGCAGTACTTC. The encoded protein is CASSNGRVAYEQYF.

This chain's CDR3 is CAWSDSNTEAFF. The CDR3, as DNA: TGTGCCTGGAGTGACAGTAACACTGAAGCTTTCTTT. V gene TRBV30 combines with J gene TRBJ1-1; D unresolved. Trimming cost V 1 base and J 2 bases, with 5 bases left between them. Germline-derived CDR1 and CDR2 are GTSNPN and SVGIG (reference sequence). This CDR3 has 12 amino acids.

The rearrangement links TRBV19 to TRBJ2-2, with 10 positions matching TRBD2. CDR1 and CDR2 from the germline V gene are LNHDA and SQIVND (reference sequence). The CDR3 is 17 amino acids. V was clipped by 4 bases and J by 6 bases; unmatched bases: 11. The CDR3 protein is CASSKSGGALFAGELFF. The CDR3 DNA follows: TGTGCCAGTAGTAAGAGCGGGGGGGCCCTTTTTGCCGGGGAGCTGTTTTTT.

CDR3 bases: TGTGCCAGCAGTCCCGCTAGCGGGAGCTCCTACAATGAGCAGTTCTTC. Translation gives CASSPASGSSYNEQFF. The chain couples TRBV28 to TRBJ2-1; 10 nucleotides align to TRBD2. The CDR3 runs to 16 residues. The V gene's germline CDR1 is MDHEN and CDR2 SYDVKM. The V gene end was trimmed by 5 bases and the J gene end by 0 bases; junction bases not matched to a gene: 4.

J is TRBJ1-5 and V is TRBV7-2; D is possibly TRBD1 (6 bases). Germline assignment: CDR1 SGHTA and CDR2 FQGNSA. The CDR3 runs to 15 residues. V was shortened by 6 bases and J by 7 bases, with 19 bases between the two germline ends. The CDR3 reads CASSLEGVGWQPQHF. CDR3 nucleotides: TGTGCCAGCAGTCTAGAGGGGGTAGGGTGGCAGCCCCAGCATTTT.